The 12 T cell receptor beta chains given below trace back to one sample, sequenced in a study of tumor and adjacent non-tumor tissue in lung cancer. RNA was extracted from bulk tissue without any cell sorting. More than 3 cm separated this lung sample from the edge of the tumor. TCRbeta libraries were built with three rounds of nested PCR, modified from ARM-PCR. TCRdb reanalysed the multiplex PCR reads using MiXCR and keeps one entry per CDR3 protein. The data show about 48,000 distinct CDR3 sequences, roughly 60% seen once. Sequenced sample: distant non-tumor lung tissue. Source of these receptors: a woman between 65 and 79 years old with non-small cell lung cancer.

A few counts support this clonotype. The chain employs TRBV11-3 and TRBJ2-1; D is possibly TRBD2 (5 bases). Germline CDR1 reads SGHNT; CDR2 reads YENEEA. The ends were cut back, 5 bases at V and 10 bases at J, with 18 bases in the middle. CDR3 length equals 14 residues. The CDR3 DNA follows: TGTGCCAGCAGCCTCCTAACGGGGTCGCCCGAGCAGTTCTTC. As protein: CASSLLTGSPEQFF.

Note on this clonotype: The junction differs from germline at one of its ends, possibly a read error. This sequence joins TRBV6-1 and TRBJ2-5; 10 bases map to TRBD2. This CDR3 is 15 amino acids long. Germline CDR1 and CDR2: MNHNS and SASEGT. CDR3 nucleotides: TGTGTCAGCAGTGAAGATCTAGCGGGAGTTGAGACTCAGTACTTC. Translated, it gives CVSSEDLAGVETQYF.

The rearrangement links TRBV6-5 to TRBJ2-1, with D possibly being TRBD2 (5 bases). Trimming stripped 5 bases from V and 5 bases from J, with 16 bases between. Germline V gene lookup returns CDR1 MNHEY and CDR2 SVGAGI. There are 15 residues in the CDR3. The CDR3: CASSHTTGGDNEQFF. DNA of the CDR3: TGTGCCAGCAGTCACACCACCGGAGGAGACAATGAGCAGTTCTTC.

As for this clonotype: One end of the junction varies from germline; a read error may be responsible. The chain uses TRBV4-1 and TRBJ2-1; 9 bases are a match to TRBD2. The CDR3 spans 17 residues. The V gene's germline CDR1 is MGHRA and CDR2 YSYEKL. CDR3 in DNA: TGCGTCAGCAGCCAAAAGAGGGGGACTAGCCTCCTTGGTGATCAGTTCTTC. Protein sequence: CVSSQKRGTSLLGDQFF.

A single count supports this clonotype. One end of the junction is discordant with germline, which a read error may explain. The V call is TRBV6-5, the J call TRBJ2-1; 7 bases are shared with TRBD2. Germline-derived CDR1 and CDR2 are MNHEY and SVGAGI. The CDR3 has 15 residues. CDR3 nucleotides: TGTGCCAGCAGTGGCGGGGGAGTCTACTGCAATCAGCAGTTCTTC. Translated: CASSGGGVYCNQQFF.

A remark on this clonotype: At one boundary the junction diverges from the germline segment, which might be a read error. The V gene is TRBV29-1, the J gene TRBJ2-7; D might be TRBD2 (5 bases). The CDR3 loop spans 11 amino acids. The germline V gene encodes CDR1 SQVTM and CDR2 ANQGSEA. CDR3 nucleotides: TGCGGCGTTCAGGACTCCTACGAGCAGTATTTC. Translated: CGVQDSYEQYF.

This sequence joins TRBV5-1 and TRBJ2-1; TRBD2 matches at 8 bases. CDR1 is SGHRS and CDR2 is YFSETQ in the germline V gene. Trimming cost V 4 bases and J 9 bases; bases outside gene matches: 15. The CDR3 loop spans 16 amino acids. CDR3 amino acids: CASSTGTRGRAGEQFF. CDR3 DNA sequence: TGCGCCAGCAGCACAGGGACTAGAGGGAGGGCCGGTGAGCAGTTCTTC.

For this clonotype: The conserved phenylalanine or tryptophan normally closing the CDR3 is absent here, so this likely arose from a read error. This chain connects TRBV29-1 to TRBJ1-1; maybe TRBD1 (6 bases). CDR1 SQVTM and CDR2 ANQGSEA come from the germline V gene. This CDR3 spans 14 amino acids. V lost 4 bases, J lost 4 bases, and 16 bases lay in between. CDR3 DNA sequence: TGCAGCGTTGTTCACCTGACAGGCCCCACTGAAGCTTTCTAT. This codes for CSVVHLTGPTEAFY.

On this clonotype itself: The junction and the germline gene differ at one end; a read error may be behind it. The chain employs TRBV6-5 and TRBJ2-3; D is unclear. This CDR3 region has 15 residues. Germline CDR1 MNHEY, CDR2 SVGAGI. CDR3 DNA: TGTGCCAGCAGTCTCTCGTTTATGAACACAGATACGCACTATTTT. This codes for CASSLSFMNTDTHYF.

The rearrangement uses TRBV4-2 and TRBJ2-3, with TRBD2 matching over 9 bases. V lost 0 bases and J lost 0; bases outside the gene matches: 13. The CDR3 is 20 amino acids. Germline V gene sequence: CDR1 LGHNA, CDR2 YNFKEQ. CDR3 region: CASSQDPAGGLDASTDTQYF. The CDR3 coding sequence is TGTGCCAGCAGCCAAGACCCAGCGGGAGGACTTGATGCTAGCACAGATACGCAGTATTTT.

The sample holds a few counts of this clonotype. The chain links TRBV6-5 to TRBJ1-1; D may be TRBD1 (5 bases). The germline gives CDR1 MNHEY, CDR2 SVGAGI. V was shortened by 0 bases and J by 6 bases, with 17 bases between the two germline ends. CDR3 length equals 16 residues. CDR3 protein: CASSYSGGAFRAEAFF. DNA of the CDR3: TGTGCCAGCAGTTACTCCGGCGGGGCTTTTAGGGCTGAAGCTTTCTTT.

The chain has TRBV12-3 or TRBV12-4 and TRBJ1-1; D not resolved. Trimming stripped 8 bases from V and 5 bases from J, with 18 bases between. The CDR3 is 14 residues long. CDR3 coding DNA: TGTGCCAGCGCCCTTTCAGGATGGAATACTGAAGCTTTCTTT. Protein sequence: CASALSGWNTEAFF.